This T cell receptor beta chain was retrieved from a study of Ad26.COV2.S vaccination and SARS-CoV-2 variants. The CDR3 is 12 residues long. Germline assignment: CDR1 SGHVS and CDR2 FQNEAQ. The ends were cut back, 6 bases at V and 3 bases at J, with 9 bases in the middle. Study-wide results and caveats: For non-spike TCRs, breadth in vaccine recipients resembled that in placebo recipients. Measurements of TCR breadth and depth may have given underestimates of the total T cell responses. It was vaccine recipients, not placebo recipients, who had the higher spike-specific TCR breadth.

Data came from immunoSEQ multiplex PCR; TCRdb stores just in-frame clones and leaves some out. There are 85,000 to 95,000 clones in the sample; more than 70% occur only once, and roughly 15% lies in the top ten. Comments on this clone: No antigen is known for it.

The chain links TRBV7-8 to TRBJ2-7; a possible D gene is TRBD1 (6 bases). Sequenced material: peripheral blood, taken after recovery from COVID-19. This sequence originates from a human donor who had recovered from COVID-19. CDR3 loop: CASRGRGYEQYF. The CDR3 DNA is TGTGCCAGCAGAGGCAGGGGCTACGAGCAGTACTTC. The full variable domain, rest sourced from reference TRBV7-8 and TRBJ2-7, is GAGVSQSPRYKVAKRGQDVALRCDPISGHVSLFWYQQALGQGPEFLTYFQNEAQLDKSGLPSDRFFAERPEGSVSTLKIQRTQQEDSAVYLCASRGRGYEQYFGPGTRLTVT.